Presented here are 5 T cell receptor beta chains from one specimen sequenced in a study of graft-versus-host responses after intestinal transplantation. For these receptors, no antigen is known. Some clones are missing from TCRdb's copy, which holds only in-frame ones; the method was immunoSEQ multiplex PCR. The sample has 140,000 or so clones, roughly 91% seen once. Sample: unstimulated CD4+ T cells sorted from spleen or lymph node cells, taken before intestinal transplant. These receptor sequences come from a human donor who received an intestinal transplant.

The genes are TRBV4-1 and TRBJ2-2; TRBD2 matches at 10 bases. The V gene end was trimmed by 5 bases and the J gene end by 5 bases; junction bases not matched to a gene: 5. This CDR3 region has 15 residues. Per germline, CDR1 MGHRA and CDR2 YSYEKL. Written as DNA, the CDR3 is TGCGCCAGCAGCTCACCGGGACTAGCGACCGGGGAGCTGTTTTTT. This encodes CASSSPGLATGELFF.

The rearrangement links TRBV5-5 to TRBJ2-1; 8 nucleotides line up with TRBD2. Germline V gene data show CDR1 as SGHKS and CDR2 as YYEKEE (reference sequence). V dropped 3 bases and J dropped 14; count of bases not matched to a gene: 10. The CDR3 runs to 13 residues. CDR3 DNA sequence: TGTGCCAGCAGCTCCCTAACTAGCGGTGGGGAGTTCTTC. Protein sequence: CASSSLTSGGEFF. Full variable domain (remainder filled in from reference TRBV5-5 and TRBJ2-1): DAGVTQSPTHLIKTRGQQVTLRCSPISGHKSVSWYQQVLGQGPQFIFQYYEKEERGRGNFPDRFSARQFPNYSSELNVNALLLGDSALYLCASSSLTSGGEFFGPGTRLTVL.

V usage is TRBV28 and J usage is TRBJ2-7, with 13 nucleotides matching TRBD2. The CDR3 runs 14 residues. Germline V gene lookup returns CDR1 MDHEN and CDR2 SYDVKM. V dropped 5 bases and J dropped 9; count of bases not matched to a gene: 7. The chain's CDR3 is CASSPGLAGRVQYF. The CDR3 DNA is TGTGCCAGCAGTCCGGGACTAGCGGGGAGGGTGCAGTACTTC.

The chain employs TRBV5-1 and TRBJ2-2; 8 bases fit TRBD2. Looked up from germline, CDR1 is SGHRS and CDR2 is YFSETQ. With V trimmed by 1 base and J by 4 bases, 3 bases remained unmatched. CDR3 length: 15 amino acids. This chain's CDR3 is CASSLREGGTGELFF. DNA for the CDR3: TGCGCCAGCAGCTTGCGGGAGGGAGGCACCGGGGAGCTGTTTTTT.

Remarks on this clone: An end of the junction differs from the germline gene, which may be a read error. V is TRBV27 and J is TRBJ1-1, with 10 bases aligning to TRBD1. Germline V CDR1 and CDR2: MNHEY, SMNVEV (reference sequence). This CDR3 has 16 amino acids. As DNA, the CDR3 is TGTGCCAGCAATTTATCGACAGGGGGCGCGAACACTGAAGCTTTCTTT. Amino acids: CASNLSTGGANTEAFF.